The rows below give T cell receptor beta chains drawn from one sample of a study of patients and donors after allogeneic stem cell transplantation. TCRdb re-analysed the RT-PCR reads in MiXCR, keeping a single row per CDR3 protein. The data contain more than 850,000 distinct CDR3 sequences, about a sixth of them singletons. Sequenced: blood, either unsorted or a sorted T cell fraction (not recorded which). The receptor source for this set is a human donor who was either an allogeneic HSCT recipient or a stem cell or donor lymphocyte infusion donor (not recorded which). It is not recorded whose cells these are; they may come from a transplant donor. Each CDR3 is given with its conserved first and last residue. Fields, in order: J gene, D gene, V gene, clone size, CDR3 DNA, CDR3 protein. D genes are given only for firm matches. Some rows have no size entry. The others give once, few or many, or a class for an expanded clone.

TRBJ2-5 | TRBD2 | TRBV29-1 | few | TGCAGCGTTGCTCCGCGGGAGGGACCGCAAGAGACCCAGTACTTC | CSVAPREGPQETQYF
TRBJ2-2 | - | TRBV19 | - | TGTGCCAGTAGTGGTTCAGTAGCGAACACCGGGGAGCTGTTTTTT | CASSGSVANTGELFF
TRBJ2-3 | TRBD2 | TRBV5-1 | - | TGCGCCAGCAGTTGGGGGGGGACTAGCGGCACAGATACGCAGTATTTT | CASSWGGTSGTDTQYF
TRBJ1-1 | - | TRBV11-3 | - | TGTGCCAGCAGCTTAGATCCACTAGTGAACACTGAAGCTTTCTTT | CASSLDPLVNTEAFF
TRBJ2-3 | - | TRBV10-3 | - | TGTGCCATCAGTGAAGACAACACAGATACGCAGTATTTT | CAISEDNTDTQYF
TRBJ1-5 | - | TRBV5-5 | few | TGTGCCAGCAGCCGTGAGGAGCGCTCCAATCAGCCCCAGCATTTT | CASSREERSNQPQHF
TRBJ1-5 | - | TRBV5-1 | - | TGCGCCAGCAGGGACGGCTCGGGGGCCAATCAGCCCCAGCATTTT | CASRDGSGANQPQHF
TRBJ1-5 | TRBD1 | TRBV12-3/TRBV12-4 | few | TGTGCCAGCAGTTTGCAGGGGGAGGTTTTTAGCAATCAGCCCCAGCATTTT | CASSLQGEVFSNQPQHF
TRBJ2-7 | TRBD2 | TRBV5-1 | - | TGCGCCAGCAGCTCAGGGACTAGCGGGAGGAGCTCCTACGAGCAGTACTTC | CASSSGTSGRSSYEQYF
TRBJ2-3 | TRBD1 | TRBV15 | many | TGTGCCACCAGCAGACAGGGGGCTGGAGATACGCAGTATTTT | CATSRQGAGDTQYF
TRBJ1-3 | - | TRBV20-1 | few | TGCAGTGCTAGAGAATTCGGCAGGGAGCCTGGAAACACCATATATTTT | CSAREFGREPGNTIYF
TRBJ2-1 | - | TRBV12-5 | - | TGTGCTAGTGGTCCCCAGGGAGTTGAGCAGTTCTTC | CASGPQGVEQFF
TRBJ1-2 | - | TRBV20-1 | - | TGCAGTGCTAGGGCGACAACCTCCCCAGGGGCCTATGGCTACACCTTC | CSARATTSPGAYGYTF
TRBJ2-1 | TRBD2 | TRBV5-6 | - | TGTGCCAGCAGCTTGGTCCGGGGGGGCCGGAATGAGCAGTTCTTC | CASSLVRGGRNEQFF
TRBJ2-1 | TRBD2 | TRBV3-1 | - | TGTGCCAGCAGCCTACTAGCGGGAAGCGTCTCCTACAATGAGCAGTTCTTC | CASSLLAGSVSYNEQFF
TRBJ1-3 | - | TRBV28 | few | TGTGCCAGCAGTTTGTTCAGGAAAGGAAACACCATATATTTT | CASSLFRKGNTIYF
TRBJ2-7 | TRBD1 | TRBV9 | - | TGTGCCAGCAGCTCCCCGCGGGGGACAGGGCGACACGAGCAGTACTTC | CASSSPRGTGRHEQYF
TRBJ1-6 | - | TRBV6-5 | - | TGTGCCAGCAGTTACCAAGGGGGCTCCTATAATTCACCCCTCCACTTT | CASSYQGGSYNSPLHF
TRBJ1-1 | TRBD1 | TRBV20-1 | few | TGCAGTGCCTTTGGACAGGGGGCGCTTGGATACACTGAAGCTTTCTTT | CSAFGQGALGYTEAFF
TRBJ2-3 | - | TRBV20-1 | few | TGCAGTGCTAGTGGGGAGGATACGCAGTATTTT | CSASGEDTQYF
TRBJ2-5 | - | TRBV7-2 | - | TGTGCCAGCAGCACTCTGGGGGTGAGAGAGACCCAGTACTTC | CASSTLGVRETQYF
TRBJ2-1 | - | TRBV20-1 | - | TGCAGTGCCGAAGGGGAAGTGACCTACAATGAGCAGTTCTTC | CSAEGEVTYNEQFF
TRBJ2-4 | - | TRBV10-3 | - | TGTGCCATCAGCGACCAACAACGTACAGAGGTTGGCATTCAGTACTTC | CAISDQQRTEVGIQYF
TRBJ1-2 | - | TRBV12-3/TRBV12-4 | - | TGTGCCAGCAGTTTCCGGGCCGTAGGTGGCTACACCTTC | CASSFRAVGGYTF
TRBJ2-5 | - | TRBV15 | - | TGTGCCACCAGCAGTCAGGACAACCAAGAGACCCAGTACTTC | CATSSQDNQETQYF
TRBJ2-2 | - | TRBV15 | - | TGTGCCACCAGCAGCCGGGTAGAAGGGGAGCTGTTTTTT | CATSSRVEGELFF
TRBJ1-2 | - | TRBV6-6 | - | TGTGCCAGCAGAGACGGACAGATCGACGGCTACACCTTC | CASRDGQIDGYTF
TRBJ2-7 | - | TRBV5-1 | few | TGCGCCAGCAGCTCCTCCGGGACGGTCCCCTACGAGCAGTACTTC | CASSSSGTVPYEQYF
TRBJ2-3 | - | TRBV5-6 | - | TGTGCCAGCAGCTTGGATGGGGGGCAGGAGTATTTT | CASSLDGGQEYF
TRBJ1-5 | - | TRBV6-5 | - | TGTGCCAGCAGTTACTTTCTCCGGGACACGAGCAATCAGCCCCAGCATTTT | CASSYFLRDTSNQPQHF
TRBJ2-2 | TRBD1 | TRBV5-1 | few | TGCGCCAGCAGAAACGGGACAGGGCTTATCGGGGAGCTGTTTTTT | CASRNGTGLIGELFF